This TCR beta chain was retrieved from a study of blood T cell repertoires in COVID-19. CDR3 length: 16 amino acids. V lost 1 base and J lost 0, with 11 bases in between. Germline V gene data show CDR1 as MNHEY and CDR2 as SMNVEV (reference sequence). Produced via immunoSEQ multiplex PCR; TCRdb's table is partial and in-frame only. The top ten hold 11% of the sample, which has some 130,000 clones, roughly four fifths seen once. The origin of this receptor is a human donor in a cohort sampled during active COVID-19. The chain uses TRBV27 and TRBJ2-3; D not resolved. The sample was peripheral blood. Written as DNA, the CDR3 is TGTGCCAGCAGTTTATACAGTGGCTCTAGCACAGATACGCAGTATTTT. Its protein is CASSLYSGSSTDTQYF.